The 19 T cell receptor beta chains below all came from one sample that was sequenced in a study of OX40 agonist ivuxolimab in advanced cancers. Assay: immunoSEQ multiplex PCR; the TCRdb copy retains only in-frame clones and omits some. Of fewer than 100,000 clones in the sample, roughly 80% were seen once. This specimen consisted of CD4+ or CD8+ T cells sorted from blood, obtained in a trial of the OX40 agonist ivuxolimab. The origin of the receptors is an adult with an advanced solid tumor such as melanoma, head and neck, liver or kidney cancer.

V and J are TRBV2 and TRBJ2-5, with unresolved D. The CDR3 totals 15 residues. Trimming stripped 6 bases from V and 3 bases from J, with 17 bases between. The germline CDR1 and CDR2 sequences are SNHLY and FYNNEI. The CDR3 region is CASSLGPGLEETQYF. CDR3 bases: TGTGCCAGCAGCCTAGGGCCGGGTCTCGAAGAGACCCAGTACTTC.

The sample holds a few counts of this clone. In DNA form, the CDR3 reads TGTGCCAGCAGACTCGGTTTAGGGGGGGCTGGCACAGATACGCAGTATTTT. Encoded protein: CASRLGLGGAGTDTQYF. V gene TRBV2 combines with J gene TRBJ2-3, with D possibly matching TRBD2 (7 bases). There are 17 residues in the CDR3. V lost 6 bases and J lost 1, with 20 bases in between. Germline CDR1 reads SNHLY; CDR2 reads FYNNEI. The variable domain in full, with the rest retrieved from reference TRBV2 and TRBJ2-3, is EPEVTQTPSHQVTQMGQEVILRCVPISNHLYFYWYRQILGQKVEFLVSFYNNEISEKSEIFDDQFSVERPDGSNFTLKIRSTKLEDSAMYFCASRLGLGGAGTDTQYFGPGTRLTVL.

This chain links TRBV28 with TRBJ1-2, with D unresolved. V was pared by 3 bases and J by 8 bases, with 16 bases between. The CDR3 runs to 14 residues. Germline V gene lookup returns CDR1 MDHEN and CDR2 SYDVKM. CDR3 nucleotide sequence: TGTGCCAGCAGTTTTAACGCCCAAGGATTAGGCTACACCTTC. Amino acid sequence: CASSFNAQGLGYTF.

The chain combines TRBV6-1 with TRBJ1-2; a weak D match, TRBD1 (6 bases). CDR1 and CDR2 from the germline V gene are MNHNS and SASEGT. V lost 4 bases to trimming and J lost 3 bases, with 18 bases between them. This CDR3 contains 16 residues. CDR3 in amino acids: CASSVQPWTEDYGYTF. CDR3 DNA: TGTGCCAGCAGTGTCCAACCTTGGACAGAAGACTATGGCTACACCTTC.

The J gene is TRBJ1-1, the V gene TRBV28; D perhaps matches TRBD1 (5 bases). The CDR3 covers 13 residues. With 8 bases removed from V and 0 bases from J, the gap between germline ends came to 10 bases. Per germline, CDR1 MDHEN and CDR2 SYDVKM. The CDR3 coding sequence is TGTGCCAGCGGGCAGGGACTGAACACTGAAGCTTTCTTT. Translated: CASGQGLNTEAFF.

The genes are TRBV11-2 and TRBJ1-1; D is perhaps TRBD1 (5 bases). V was trimmed by 11 bases and J by 7 bases, leaving 17 bases between them. Germline CDR1 SGHAT, CDR2 FQNNGV. This CDR3 region has 12 residues. Here the CDR3 DNA reads TGTGCCTCATCGAGGGGCCGGGATGAAGCTTTCTTT. Translating it yields CASSRGRDEAFF.

This chain links TRBV28 with TRBJ1-2; weak D call: TRBD1 (5 bases). Germline lookup yields CDR1 MDHEN and CDR2 SYDVKM. V lost 6 bases, J lost 8 bases, and 13 bases lay in between. CDR3 length equals 12 residues. CDR3 loop: CASRKQGGGYTF. DNA for the CDR3: TGTGCCAGCAGGAAGCAGGGAGGAGGCTACACCTTC.

The chain recombines TRBV6-6 with TRBJ2-3, with 8 bases fitting TRBD2. Germline loops: CDR1 MNHNY, CDR2 SVGAGI (reference sequence). The CDR3 extends over 14 amino acids. The V and J ends lost 6 bases and 4 bases, in that order; junction bases with no gene match: 6. CDR3 sequence reads: CASSVREGPDTQYF. CDR3 coding DNA: TGTGCCAGCAGCGTCCGGGAGGGGCCAGATACGCAGTATTTT.

This clone was observed a few times. The same CDR3 can be traced to other DNA sequences in this sample. V usage is TRBV4-1 and J usage is TRBJ1-1; tentative D call: TRBD1 (6 bases). The germline CDR1 and CDR2 sequences are MGHRA and YSYEKL. Trimming left V 0 bases short and J 3 bases short, with 11 bases between. CDR3 length: 15 residues. The CDR3, as DNA: TGCGCCAGCAGCCAAGATCTACAGGGATACACTGAAGCTTTCTTT. As protein: CASSQDLQGYTEAFF.

This chain joins TRBV6-1 and TRBJ2-7; no reliable D call. This CDR3 contains 13 residues. With 1 base removed from V and 3 bases from J, the gap between germline ends came to 7 bases. Germline CDR1 MNHNS, CDR2 SASEGT. For the CDR3, the DNA is TGTGCCAGCAGTGAAGATCGTGGCTACGAGCAGTACTTC. It translates to CASSEDRGYEQYF.

The genes are TRBV28 and TRBJ1-2, with 10 bases identical to TRBD1. This CDR3 is built from 15 residues. CDR1 is MDHEN and CDR2 is SYDVKM in the germline V gene. The ends lost 5 bases at V and 3 bases at J; junction bases unmatched: 6. The CDR3 sequence is CASSEAGTGDYGYTF. CDR3 bases: TGTGCCAGCAGTGAAGCCGGGACAGGGGACTATGGCTACACCTTC.

The chain combines TRBV7-9 with TRBJ1-4; D is undetermined. Per germline, CDR1 SEHNR and CDR2 FQNEAQ (reference sequence). This CDR3 contains 14 residues. V dropped 0 bases and J dropped 6 bases, with 8 bases sitting between them. DNA of the CDR3: TGTGCCAGCAGCTTAGCTCGAGGTGATGAAAAACTGTTTTTT. This encodes CASSLARGDEKLFF.

V usage is TRBV5-1 and J usage is TRBJ2-5; 10 nucleotides agree with TRBD2. In germline, CDR1 is SGHRS, CDR2 YFSETQ. The CDR3 spans 14 residues. V trimming: 2 bases; J trimming: 5 bases; junction bases outside the gene matches: 3. The CDR3 DNA sequence: TGCGCCAGCAGCTTTCAAGCGGGAGGGGAGACCCAGTACTTC. Its protein is CASSFQAGGETQYF.

This chain links TRBV7-3 with TRBJ1-2; D is perhaps TRBD1 (6 bases). V was cut by 2 bases and J by 6 bases, with 13 bases left in between. The V gene's germline CDR1 is SGHTA and CDR2 FQGTGA. The CDR3 length is 14 residues. CDR3 in DNA: TGTGCCAGCAGCTTATTCACAGGGATGGATGGCTACACCTTC. Amino acid sequence: CASSLFTGMDGYTF.

The chain links TRBV7-9 to TRBJ1-1, with D hard to call. The CDR3 totals 13 residues. Germline V CDR1 and CDR2: SEHNR, FQNEAQ (reference sequence). V lost 5 bases and J lost 6, with 13 bases in between. The chain's CDR3 is CASSGLAAAEAFF. DNA for the CDR3: TGTGCCAGCAGCGGACTGGCGGCGGCTGAAGCTTTCTTT.

V gene TRBV5-1 combines with J gene TRBJ1-3; D gene ambiguous. The V and J ends lost 0 bases and 0 bases respectively, with 10 bases between them. The germline V gene encodes CDR1 SGHRS and CDR2 YFSETQ. The CDR3 runs 16 residues. The CDR3 region has the DNA TGCGCCAGCAGCTTGGGGACCCTGGTCTCTGGAAACACCATATATTTT. Translated: CASSLGTLVSGNTIYF.

This chain connects TRBV5-1 to TRBJ2-2, with 11 bases lining up with TRBD2. The CDR3 is 20 amino acids. Germline V gives CDR1 SGHRS, CDR2 YFSETQ. After removal of 5 bases from V and 5 bases from J, the junction contained 20 bases not matched to a gene. CDR3 DNA: TGCGCCAGCAGATCCTTTGGCGCTAGCGGGGGGAATAGAGCTACCGGGGAGCTGTTTTTT. It translates to CASRSFGASGGNRATGELFF. Variable domain in full (rest from reference TRBV5-1 and TRBJ2-2): KAGVTQTPRYLIKTRGQQVTLSCSPISGHRSVSWYQQTPGQGLQFLFEYFSETQRNKGNFPGRFSGRQFSNSRSEMNVSTLELGDSALYLCASRSFGASGGNRATGELFFGEGSRLTVL.

The rearrangement joins TRBV29-1 to TRBJ1-1; D not resolved. Germline V CDR1 and CDR2: SQVTM, ANQGSEA. CDR3 length equals 13 residues. The V end was cut by 7 bases, the J end by 0 bases, with 12 bases between. In DNA, the CDR3 is TGCAGCGCCCGTACTGATATGAACACTGAAGCTTTCTTT. Its translation: CSARTDMNTEAFF.

V gene TRBV7-9 combines with J gene TRBJ1-1; D is unclear. The CDR3 runs to 11 residues. In germline, CDR1 is SEHNR, CDR2 FQNEAQ (reference sequence). Between the trimmed V and J ends, which lost 5 bases and 3 bases, there was a span of 4 bases. For the CDR3, the DNA is TGTGCCAGCAGCCAATACACTGAAGCTTTCTTT. It codes for CASSQYTEAFF.